This T cell receptor (beta chain) was retrieved from a study of T cells in women clearing cervical HPV infection. Overall study context: Controls gave blood once infection was undetectable; cases at lesion identification. Only a few women had HLA typing results available.

The table came from immunoSEQ multiplex PCR; TCRdb's copy has only in-frame clones and leaves some out. The sample's table shows roughly 30,000 clones. The CDR3 sequence is 12 residues long. V lost 5 bases and J 2 bases, leaving 9 bases between the germline ends. Germline CDR1 is SQVTM and CDR2 is ANQGSEA. Concerning this clone itself: As yet, its antigen is unknown. The CDR3 end falls 3 residues outside the read, so it is completed with the germline J gene.

Broader study findings: Unknown T-cell numbers per sample may underlie the richness differences.

Sample: blood buffy coat. V usage is TRBV29-1 and J usage is TRBJ1-1; D not resolved. The origin of this receptor is a woman between 18 and 70 years old with a cervical HPV16 infection that either progressed to CIN3+ or cleared (not recorded which). The CDR3 reads CSVLTVNTEAFF. The DNA read from the CDR3 is TGCAGCGTTCTTACAGTCAACACTGAA.